The clone carrying this T cell receptor beta chain came up once. This record belongs to a study of T cell changes during pregnancy in multiple sclerosis. Sequencing used immunoSEQ multiplex PCR; TCRdb keeps in-frame clones, though not all of them. The sample yields 35,000 to 40,000 clones, about 92% seen once. The germline CDR1 and CDR2 sequences are MRHNA and SNTAGT. V lost 4 bases, J lost 4 bases, and 8 bases lay in between. The CDR3 totals 13 residues. Source: CD4+ T cells from peripheral blood mononuclear cells, taken in the third trimester of pregnancy. The receptor's source is a female donor with multiple sclerosis, enrolled in a pregnancy study. V gene TRBV6-4 combines with J gene TRBJ1-5; the D is unclear. This CDR3 is CASSVEENQPQHF. The DNA for the CDR3 is TGTGCCAGCAGTGTCGAGGAGAATCAGCCCCAGCATTTT.